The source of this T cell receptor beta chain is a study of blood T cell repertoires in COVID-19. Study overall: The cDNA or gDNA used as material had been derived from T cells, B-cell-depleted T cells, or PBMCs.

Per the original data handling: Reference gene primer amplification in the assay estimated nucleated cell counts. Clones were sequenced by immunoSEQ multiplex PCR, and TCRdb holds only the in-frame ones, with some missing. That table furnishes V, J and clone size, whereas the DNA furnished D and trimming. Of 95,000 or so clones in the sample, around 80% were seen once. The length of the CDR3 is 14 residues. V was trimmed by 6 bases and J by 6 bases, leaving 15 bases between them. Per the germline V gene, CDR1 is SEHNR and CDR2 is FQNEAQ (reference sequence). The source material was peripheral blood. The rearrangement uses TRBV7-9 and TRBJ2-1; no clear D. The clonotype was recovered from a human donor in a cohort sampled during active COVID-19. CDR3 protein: CASSSIGPLNEQFF. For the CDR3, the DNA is TGTGCCAGCAGTTCGATTGGCCCTCTCAATGAGCAGTTCTTC.